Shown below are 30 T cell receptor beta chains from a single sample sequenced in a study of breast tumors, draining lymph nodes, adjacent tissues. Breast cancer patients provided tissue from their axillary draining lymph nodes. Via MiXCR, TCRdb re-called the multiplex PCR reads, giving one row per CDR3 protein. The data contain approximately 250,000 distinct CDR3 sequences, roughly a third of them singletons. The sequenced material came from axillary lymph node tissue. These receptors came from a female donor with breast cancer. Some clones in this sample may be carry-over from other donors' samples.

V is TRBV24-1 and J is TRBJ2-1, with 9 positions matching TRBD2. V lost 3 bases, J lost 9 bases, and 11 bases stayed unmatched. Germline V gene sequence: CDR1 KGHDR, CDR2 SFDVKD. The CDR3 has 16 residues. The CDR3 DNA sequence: TGTGCCACCAGTGATAGGTCCGCGGGAGGGAGGAGTGAGCAGTTCTTC. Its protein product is CATSDRSAGGRSEQFF.

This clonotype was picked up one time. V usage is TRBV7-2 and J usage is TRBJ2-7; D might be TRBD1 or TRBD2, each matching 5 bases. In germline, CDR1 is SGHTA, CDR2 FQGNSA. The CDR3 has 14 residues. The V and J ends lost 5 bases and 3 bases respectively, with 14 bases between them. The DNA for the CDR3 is TGTGCCAGCAGCCAAGTCGGGGACGGCTACGAGCAGTACTTC. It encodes CASSQVGDGYEQYF.

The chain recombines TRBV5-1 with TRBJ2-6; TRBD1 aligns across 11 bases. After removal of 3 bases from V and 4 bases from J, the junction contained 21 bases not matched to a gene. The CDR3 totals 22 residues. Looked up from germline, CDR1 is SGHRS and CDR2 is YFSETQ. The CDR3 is CASSSPYSAWTGGAYGANVLTF. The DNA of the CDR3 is TGCGCCAGCAGCTCCCCCTATTCCGCTTGGACAGGGGGCGCTTACGGGGCCAACGTCCTGACTTTC. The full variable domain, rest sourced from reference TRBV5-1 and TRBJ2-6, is KAGVTQTPRYLIKTRGQQVTLSCSPISGHRSVSWYQQTPGQGLQFLFEYFSETQRNKGNFPGRFSGRQFSNSRSEMNVSTLELGDSALYLCASSSPYSAWTGGAYGANVLTFGAGSRLTVL.

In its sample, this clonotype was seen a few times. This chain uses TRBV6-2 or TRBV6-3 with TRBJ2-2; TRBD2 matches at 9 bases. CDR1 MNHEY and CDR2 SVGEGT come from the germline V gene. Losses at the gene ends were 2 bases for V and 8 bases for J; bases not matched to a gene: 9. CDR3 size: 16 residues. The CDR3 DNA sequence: TGTGCCAGCAGTTACACGGGGACTAGCCGGGCGGGGGAGCTGTTTTTT. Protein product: CASSYTGTSRAGELFF.

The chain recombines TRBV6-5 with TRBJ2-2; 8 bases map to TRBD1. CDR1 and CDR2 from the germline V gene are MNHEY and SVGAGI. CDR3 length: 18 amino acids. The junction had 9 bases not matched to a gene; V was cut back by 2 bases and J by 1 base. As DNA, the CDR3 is TGTGCCAGCAGTTACCGCGGGACAGGCATCTTGAACACCGGGGAGCTGTTTTTT. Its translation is CASSYRGTGILNTGELFF.

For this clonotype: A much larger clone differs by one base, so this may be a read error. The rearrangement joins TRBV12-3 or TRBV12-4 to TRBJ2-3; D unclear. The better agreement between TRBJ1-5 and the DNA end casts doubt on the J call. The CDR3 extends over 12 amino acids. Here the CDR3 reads CASSSLPHTQHF. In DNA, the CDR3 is TGTGCCAGCAGTTCCCTACCACATACGCAGCATTTT.

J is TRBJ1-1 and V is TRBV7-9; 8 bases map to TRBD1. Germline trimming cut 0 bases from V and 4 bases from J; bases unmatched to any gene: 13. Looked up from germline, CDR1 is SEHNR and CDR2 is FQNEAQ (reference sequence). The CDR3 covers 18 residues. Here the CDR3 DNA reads TGTGCCAGCAGCTTAGCGAGAGGGGCAGGGGGCTTGGGCACTGAAGCTTTCTTT. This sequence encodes CASSLARGAGGLGTEAFF.

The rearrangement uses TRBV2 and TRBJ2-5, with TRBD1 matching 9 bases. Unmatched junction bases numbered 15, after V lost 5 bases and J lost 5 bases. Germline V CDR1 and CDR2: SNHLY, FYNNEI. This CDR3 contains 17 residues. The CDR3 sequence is CASSYDRGNWGYETQYF. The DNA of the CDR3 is TGTGCCAGCAGTTATGACAGGGGGAATTGGGGCTACGAGACCCAGTACTTC.

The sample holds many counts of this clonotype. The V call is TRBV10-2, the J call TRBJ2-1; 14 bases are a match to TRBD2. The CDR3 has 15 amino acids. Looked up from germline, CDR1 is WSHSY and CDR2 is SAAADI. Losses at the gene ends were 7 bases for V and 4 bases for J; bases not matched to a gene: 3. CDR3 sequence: CASTGTSGGYNEQFF. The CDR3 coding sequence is TGCGCCAGCACAGGGACTAGCGGGGGTTACAATGAGCAGTTCTTC.

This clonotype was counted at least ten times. For the CDR3, the DNA is TGCAGTGCTAGTAGCCCCCCGACGACAGGGGCGAACCTCTATGGCTACACCTTC. It translates to CSASSPPTTGANLYGYTF. The chain links TRBV20-1 to TRBJ1-2, with 8 bases fitting TRBD1. CDR1 is DFQATT and CDR2 is SNEGSKA in the germline V gene (reference sequence). CDR3 length: 18 amino acids. V shed 3 bases, J shed 4 bases, and the junction held 19 bases outside the gene matches.

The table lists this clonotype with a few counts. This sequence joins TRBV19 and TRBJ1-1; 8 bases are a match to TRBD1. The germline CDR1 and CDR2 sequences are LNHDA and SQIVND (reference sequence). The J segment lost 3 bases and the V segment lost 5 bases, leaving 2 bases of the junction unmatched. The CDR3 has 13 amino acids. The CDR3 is CASSVDRDTEAFF. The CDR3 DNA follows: TGTGCCAGTAGTGTGGACAGGGACACTGAAGCTTTCTTT.

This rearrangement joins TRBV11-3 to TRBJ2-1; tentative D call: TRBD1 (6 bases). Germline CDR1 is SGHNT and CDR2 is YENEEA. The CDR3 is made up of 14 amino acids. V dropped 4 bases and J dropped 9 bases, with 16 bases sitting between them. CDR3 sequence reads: CASSSLTGIGEQFF. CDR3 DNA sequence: TGTGCCAGCAGCTCGCTTACAGGGATCGGTGAGCAGTTCTTC.

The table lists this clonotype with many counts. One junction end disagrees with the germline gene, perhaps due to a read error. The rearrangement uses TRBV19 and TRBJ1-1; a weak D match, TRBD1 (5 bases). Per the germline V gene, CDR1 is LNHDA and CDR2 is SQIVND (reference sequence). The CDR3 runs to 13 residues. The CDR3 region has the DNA TGTGCCAGTAGTATAACCCAAAGAACAGGAGTTGATTTT. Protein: CASSITQRTGVDF.

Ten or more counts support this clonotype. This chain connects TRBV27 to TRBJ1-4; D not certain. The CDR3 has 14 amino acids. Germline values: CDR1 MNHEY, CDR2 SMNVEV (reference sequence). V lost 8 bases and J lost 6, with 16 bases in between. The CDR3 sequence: CASSDGDRDEKLFF. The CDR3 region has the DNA TGTGCCAGCTCCGACGGCGACCGTGATGAAAAACTGTTTTTT.

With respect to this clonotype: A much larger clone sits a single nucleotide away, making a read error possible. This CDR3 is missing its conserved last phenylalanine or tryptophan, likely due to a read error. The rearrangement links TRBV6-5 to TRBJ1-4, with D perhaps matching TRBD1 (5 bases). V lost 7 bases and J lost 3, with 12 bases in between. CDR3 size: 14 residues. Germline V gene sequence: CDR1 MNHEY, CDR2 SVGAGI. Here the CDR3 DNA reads TGTGCCAGCAACTCCGGGGGTCCTAATGAAAAACTGTTTTAT. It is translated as CASNSGGPNEKLFY.

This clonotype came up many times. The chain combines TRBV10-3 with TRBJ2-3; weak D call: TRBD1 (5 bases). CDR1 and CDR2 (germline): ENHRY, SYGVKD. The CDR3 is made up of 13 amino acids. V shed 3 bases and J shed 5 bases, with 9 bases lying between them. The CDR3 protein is CAISEQVRDTQYF. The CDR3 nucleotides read TGTGCCATCAGTGAACAGGTTAGAGATACGCAGTATTTT.

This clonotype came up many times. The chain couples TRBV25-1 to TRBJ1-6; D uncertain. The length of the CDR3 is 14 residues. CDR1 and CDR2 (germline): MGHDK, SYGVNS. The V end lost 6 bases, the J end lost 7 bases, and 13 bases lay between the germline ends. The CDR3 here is CASRGSTGNSPLHF. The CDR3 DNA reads TGTGCCAGCAGGGGGAGCACGGGAAATTCACCCCTCCACTTT.

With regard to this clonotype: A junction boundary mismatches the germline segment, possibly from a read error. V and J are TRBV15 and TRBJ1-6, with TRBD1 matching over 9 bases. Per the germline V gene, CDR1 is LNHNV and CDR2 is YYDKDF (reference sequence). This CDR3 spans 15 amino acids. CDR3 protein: CATRITGTGNSPLQF. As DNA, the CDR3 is TGTGCCACCAGAATAACCGGGACAGGGAATTCACCCCTCCAATTT.

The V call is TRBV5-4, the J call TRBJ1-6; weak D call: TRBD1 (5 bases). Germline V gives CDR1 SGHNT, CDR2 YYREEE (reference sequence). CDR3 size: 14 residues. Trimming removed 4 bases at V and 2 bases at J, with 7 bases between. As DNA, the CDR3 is TGTGCCAGCAGCAGGGACCCCTATAATTCACCCCTCCACTTT. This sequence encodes CASSRDPYNSPLHF.

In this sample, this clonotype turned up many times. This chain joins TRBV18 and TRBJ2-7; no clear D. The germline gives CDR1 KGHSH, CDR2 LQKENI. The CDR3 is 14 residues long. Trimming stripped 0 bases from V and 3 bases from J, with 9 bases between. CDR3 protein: CASSPPDRFYEQYF. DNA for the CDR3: TGTGCCAGCTCACCACCGGACCGTTTCTACGAGCAGTACTTC.

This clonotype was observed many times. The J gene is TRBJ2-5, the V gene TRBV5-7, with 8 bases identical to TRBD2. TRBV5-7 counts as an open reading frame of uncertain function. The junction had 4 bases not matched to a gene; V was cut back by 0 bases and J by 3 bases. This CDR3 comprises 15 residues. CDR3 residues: CASSLAGGPKETQYF. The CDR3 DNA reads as TGTGCCAGCAGCTTGGCGGGAGGGCCGAAAGAGACCCAGTACTTC.

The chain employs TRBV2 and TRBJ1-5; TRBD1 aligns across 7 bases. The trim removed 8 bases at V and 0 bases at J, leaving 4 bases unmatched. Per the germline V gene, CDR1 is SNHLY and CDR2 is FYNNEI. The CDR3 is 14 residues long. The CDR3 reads CASRTGISNQPQHF. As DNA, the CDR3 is TGTGCCAGCCGGACAGGAATTAGCAATCAGCCCCAGCATTTT.

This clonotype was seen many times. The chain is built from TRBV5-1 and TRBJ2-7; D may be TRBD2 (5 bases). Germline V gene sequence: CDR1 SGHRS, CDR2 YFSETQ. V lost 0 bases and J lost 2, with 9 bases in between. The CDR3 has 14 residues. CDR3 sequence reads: CASSLVAYTYEQYF. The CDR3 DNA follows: TGCGCCAGCAGCTTGGTAGCGTACACCTACGAGCAGTACTTC.

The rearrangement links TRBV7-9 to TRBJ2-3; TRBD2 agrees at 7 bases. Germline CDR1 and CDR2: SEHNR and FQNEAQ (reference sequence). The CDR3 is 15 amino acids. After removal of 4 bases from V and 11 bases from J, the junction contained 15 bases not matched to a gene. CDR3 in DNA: TGTGCCAGCAGCTCCAAGTGGGGGGGTGTCGATGAGCAGTATTTT. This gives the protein CASSSKWGGVDEQYF.

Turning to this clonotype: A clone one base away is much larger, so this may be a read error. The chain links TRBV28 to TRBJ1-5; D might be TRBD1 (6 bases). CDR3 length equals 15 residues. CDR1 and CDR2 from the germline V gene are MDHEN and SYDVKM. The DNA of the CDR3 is TGTGTCAGCAGCGGTGCGGGGGGGCCCAATCAGCCCCAGCATTTT. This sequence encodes CVSSGAGGPNQPQHF.

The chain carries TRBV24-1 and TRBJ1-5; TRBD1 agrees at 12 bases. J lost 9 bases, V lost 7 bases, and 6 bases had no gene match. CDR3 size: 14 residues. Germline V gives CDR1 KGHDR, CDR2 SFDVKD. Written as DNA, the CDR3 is TGTGCCACCAGCGGGACAGGGGGCTCTCGGCCCCAGCATTTT. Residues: CATSGTGGSRPQHF.

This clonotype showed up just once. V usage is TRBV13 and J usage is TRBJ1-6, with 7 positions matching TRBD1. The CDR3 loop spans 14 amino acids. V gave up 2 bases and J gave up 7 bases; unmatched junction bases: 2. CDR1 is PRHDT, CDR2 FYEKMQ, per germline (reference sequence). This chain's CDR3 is CASSLTGVNSPLHF. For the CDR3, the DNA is TGTGCCAGCAGCTTAACAGGGGTCAATTCACCCCTCCACTTT.

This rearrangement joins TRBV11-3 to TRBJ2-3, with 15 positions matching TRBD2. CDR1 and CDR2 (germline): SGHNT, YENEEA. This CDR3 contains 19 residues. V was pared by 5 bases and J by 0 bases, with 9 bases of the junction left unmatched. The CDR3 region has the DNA TGTGCCAGCAGCGCCGGACCCGGGACTAGCGGGGGGAGCACAGATACGCAGTATTTT. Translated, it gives CASSAGPGTSGGSTDTQYF.

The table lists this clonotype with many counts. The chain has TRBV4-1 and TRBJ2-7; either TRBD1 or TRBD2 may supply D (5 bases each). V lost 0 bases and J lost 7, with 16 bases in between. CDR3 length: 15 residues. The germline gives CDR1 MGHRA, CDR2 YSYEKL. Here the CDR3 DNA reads TGCGCCAGCAGCCAAGAGCCGGGGCCGTCGGGTGAGCAGTACTTC. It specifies CASSQEPGPSGEQYF.

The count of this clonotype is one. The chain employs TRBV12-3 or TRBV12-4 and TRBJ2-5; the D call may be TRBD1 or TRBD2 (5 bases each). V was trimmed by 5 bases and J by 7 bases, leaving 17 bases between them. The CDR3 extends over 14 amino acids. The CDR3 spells CASSLRGRAGTQYF. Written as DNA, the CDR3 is TGTGCCAGCAGTCTCCGGGGCAGGGCAGGGACCCAGTACTTC.